This TCR beta chain was sequenced in a study of CD8 T cells in Susac syndrome. Whole-study context: Treatment status at blood draw for the Susac syndrome patients was therapy-naive, corticosteroids, or intravenous immunoglobulin alone.

CD8+ and CD4+ T cells from blood underwent TCR beta sequencing, which was carried out in a high-throughput format. TEMRA cells were FACS-enriched, unlike CD8+ and CD4+ T cells, which were negatively isolated. Germline CDR1 is SQVTM and CDR2 is ANQGSEA. The CDR3 consists of 16 residues. The J segment lost 0 bases and the V segment lost 3 bases, leaving 4 bases of the junction unmatched. RNA was extracted with the RNeasy kit, and a quantity of about 0.45 to 1 ug was reverse transcribed using random hexamers. The CDR3 of TCR beta was amplified by immunoSEQ multiplex PCR across 54 Vbeta and 13 Jbeta. TCRdb passed the immunoSEQ multiplex PCR reads through MiXCR, listing each CDR3 protein once. Of roughly 150,000 distinct CDR3 sequences in the sample, 85% to 95% were seen once.

Sequencing was done on a sample of CD4+ T cells from PBMCs. The chain is built from TRBV29-1 and TRBJ2-2, with 10 bases aligning to TRBD2. This sequence originates from a human donor with Susac syndrome. The CDR3 coding sequence is TGCAGCGTTGACTCTAGCGGGGGTCCGAACACCGGGGAGCTGTTTTTT. Protein: CSVDSSGGPNTGELFF.